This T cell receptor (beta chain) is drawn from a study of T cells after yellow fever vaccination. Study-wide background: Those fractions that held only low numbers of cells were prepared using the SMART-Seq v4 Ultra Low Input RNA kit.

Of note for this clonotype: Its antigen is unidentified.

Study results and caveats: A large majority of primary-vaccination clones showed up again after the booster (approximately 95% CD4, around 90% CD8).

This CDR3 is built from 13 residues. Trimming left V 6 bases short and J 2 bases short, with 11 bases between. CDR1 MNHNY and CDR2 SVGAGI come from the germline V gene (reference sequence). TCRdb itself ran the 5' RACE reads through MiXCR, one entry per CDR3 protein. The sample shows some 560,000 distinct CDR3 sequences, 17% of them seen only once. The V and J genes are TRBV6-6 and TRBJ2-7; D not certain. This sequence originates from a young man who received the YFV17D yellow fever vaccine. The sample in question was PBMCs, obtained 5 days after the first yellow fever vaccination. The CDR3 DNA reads TGTGCCAGCAGGTACAGTGGCGCCTACGAGCAGTACGTC. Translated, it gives CASRYSGAYEQYV.